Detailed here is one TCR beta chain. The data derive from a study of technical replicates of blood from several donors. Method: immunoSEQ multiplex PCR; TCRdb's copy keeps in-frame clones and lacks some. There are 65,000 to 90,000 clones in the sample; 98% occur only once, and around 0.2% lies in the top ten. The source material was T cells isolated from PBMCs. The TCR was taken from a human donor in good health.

Here the CDR3 DNA reads TGTGCCAGCAGCGCGACAGGGTTTTACACAGATACGCAGTATTTT. Translation gives CASSATGFYTDTQYF. The V call is TRBV5-5, the J call TRBJ2-3; TRBD1 matches at 7 bases. V shed 4 bases and J 2 bases; nucleotides not matched to a gene: 7. The CDR3 covers 15 residues. From germline, CDR1 is SGHKS and CDR2 YYEKEE (reference sequence).